The clone carrying this TCR beta chain was observed a handful of times. This CDR3 is 16 amino acids long. The V segment lost 0 bases and the J segment 2 bases; nucleotides outside the gene matches: 5. The germline V gene has CDR1 SGHTA and CDR2 FQGNSA. These data come from a study of blood T cell repertoires in COVID-19. Looking at the study overall: The analysed material was cDNA or gDNA that came from T cells, B-cell-depleted T cells, or PBMCs.

Method: immunoSEQ multiplex PCR; TCRdb's copy keeps in-frame clones and lacks some. The table has some 240,000 clones, around 80% seen once. The sequence came from a man between 45 and 60 years old with active or convalescent COVID-19. Sequencing was carried out using peripheral blood. The chain couples TRBV7-2 to TRBJ2-3; TRBD2 matches 7 bases. This CDR3 is CASSLAASGLTDTQYF. The CDR3 bases are TGTGCCAGCAGCTTAGCGGCTAGCGGCCTCACAGATACGCAGTATTTT.